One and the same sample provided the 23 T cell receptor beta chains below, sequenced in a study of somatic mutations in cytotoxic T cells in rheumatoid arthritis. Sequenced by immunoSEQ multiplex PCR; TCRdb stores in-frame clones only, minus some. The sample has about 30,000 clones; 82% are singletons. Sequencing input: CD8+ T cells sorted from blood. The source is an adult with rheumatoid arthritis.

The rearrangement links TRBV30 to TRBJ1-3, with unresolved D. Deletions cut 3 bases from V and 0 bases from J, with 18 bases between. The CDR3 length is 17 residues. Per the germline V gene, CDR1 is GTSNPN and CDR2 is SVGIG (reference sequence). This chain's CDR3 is CAWRARFNSRSGNTIYF. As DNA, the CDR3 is TGTGCCTGGAGAGCAAGGTTTAACAGCCGCTCTGGAAACACCATATATTTT.

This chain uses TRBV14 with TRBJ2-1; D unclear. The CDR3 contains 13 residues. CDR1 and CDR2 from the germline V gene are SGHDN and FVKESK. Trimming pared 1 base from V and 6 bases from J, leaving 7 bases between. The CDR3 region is CASSQARGNEQFF. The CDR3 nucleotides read TGTGCCAGCAGCCAAGCCAGAGGCAATGAGCAGTTCTTC.

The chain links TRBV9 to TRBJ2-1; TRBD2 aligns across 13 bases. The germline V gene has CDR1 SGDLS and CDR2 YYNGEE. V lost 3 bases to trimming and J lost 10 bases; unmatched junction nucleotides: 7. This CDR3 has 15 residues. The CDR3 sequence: CASSAFPGLAGEQFF. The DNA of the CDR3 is TGTGCCAGCAGCGCATTCCCGGGACTAGCGGGGGAGCAGTTCTTC.

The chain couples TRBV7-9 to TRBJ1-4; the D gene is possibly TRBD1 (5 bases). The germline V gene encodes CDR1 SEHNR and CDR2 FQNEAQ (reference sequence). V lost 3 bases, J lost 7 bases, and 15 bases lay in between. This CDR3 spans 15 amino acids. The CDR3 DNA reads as TGTGCCAGCAGCTTTCAGGGCCGGTGGACTGAAAAACTGTTTTTT. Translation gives CASSFQGRWTEKLFF.

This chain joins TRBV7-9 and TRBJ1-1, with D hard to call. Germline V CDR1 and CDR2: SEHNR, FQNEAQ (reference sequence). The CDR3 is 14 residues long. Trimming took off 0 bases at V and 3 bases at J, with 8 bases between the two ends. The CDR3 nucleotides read TGTGCCAGCAGCTTAGCTCCAGGACACACTGAAGCTTTCTTT. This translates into CASSLAPGHTEAFF.

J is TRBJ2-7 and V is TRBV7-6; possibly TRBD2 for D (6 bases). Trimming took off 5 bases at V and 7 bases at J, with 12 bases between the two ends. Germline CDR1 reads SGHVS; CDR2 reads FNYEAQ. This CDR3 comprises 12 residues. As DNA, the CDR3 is TGTGCCAGCAGCCCCGGGGGATGGGAGCAGTACTTC. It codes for CASSPGGWEQYF.

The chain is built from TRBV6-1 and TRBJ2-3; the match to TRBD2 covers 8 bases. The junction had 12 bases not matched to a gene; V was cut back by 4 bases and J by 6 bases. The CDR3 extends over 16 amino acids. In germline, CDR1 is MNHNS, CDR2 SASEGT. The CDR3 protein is CASSAKRGGARDTQYF. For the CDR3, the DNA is TGTGCCAGCAGTGCTAAACGGGGGGGGGCCAGGGATACGCAGTATTTT.

The CDR3 region has the DNA TGTGCCAGCAGTTACTCGAACCGGAATACGCAGTATTTT. Amino acids: CASSYSNRNTQYF. The chain is built from TRBV6-5 and TRBJ2-3; unclear D gene. The germline gives CDR1 MNHEY, CDR2 SVGAGI. The CDR3 has 13 amino acids. Trimming cost V 0 bases and J 7 bases, with 8 bases left between them.

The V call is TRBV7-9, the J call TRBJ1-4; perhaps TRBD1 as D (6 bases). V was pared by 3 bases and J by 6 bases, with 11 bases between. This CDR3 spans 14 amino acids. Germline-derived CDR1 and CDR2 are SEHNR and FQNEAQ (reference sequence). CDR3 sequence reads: CASSFGQSDEKLFF. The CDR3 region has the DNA TGTGCCAGCAGCTTCGGACAGAGTGATGAAAAACTGTTTTTT. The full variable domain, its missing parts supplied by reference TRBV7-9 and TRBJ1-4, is DTGVSQNPRHKITKRGQNVTFRCDPISEHNRLYWYRQTLGQGPEFLTYFQNEAQLEKSRLLSDRFSAERPKGSFSTLEIQRTEQGDSAMYLCASSFGQSDEKLFFGSGTQLSVL.

DNA for the CDR3: TGTGCCAGCAGCCTCCAAGAGGGCATGAACACTGAAGCTTTCTTT. Its protein is CASSLQEGMNTEAFF. This chain joins TRBV9 and TRBJ1-1; D ambiguous. The CDR3 is 15 residues long. CDR1 is SGDLS and CDR2 is YYNGEE in the germline V gene. V dropped 4 bases and J dropped 0 bases, with 13 bases sitting between them.

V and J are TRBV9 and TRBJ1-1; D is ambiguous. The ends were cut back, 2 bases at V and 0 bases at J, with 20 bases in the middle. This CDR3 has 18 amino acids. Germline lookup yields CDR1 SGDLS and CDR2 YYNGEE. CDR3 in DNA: TGTGCCAGCAGCGTCCCTCAGGATCATGCGGGTATGAACACTGAAGCTTTCTTT. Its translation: CASSVPQDHAGMNTEAFF.

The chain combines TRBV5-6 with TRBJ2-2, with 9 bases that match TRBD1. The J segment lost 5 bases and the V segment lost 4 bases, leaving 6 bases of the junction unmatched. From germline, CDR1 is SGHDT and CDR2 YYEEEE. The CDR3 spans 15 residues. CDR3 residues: CASSHRDRETGELFF. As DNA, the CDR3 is TGTGCCAGCAGCCACCGGGACAGGGAAACCGGGGAGCTGTTTTTT.

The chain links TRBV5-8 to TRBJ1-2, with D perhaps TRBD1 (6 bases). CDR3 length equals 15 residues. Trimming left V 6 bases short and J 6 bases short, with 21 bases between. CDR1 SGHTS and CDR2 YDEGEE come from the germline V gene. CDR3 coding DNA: TGTGCCAGCATAAAAACAGGACAGTTCGTCGATGGCTACACCTTC. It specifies CASIKTGQFVDGYTF. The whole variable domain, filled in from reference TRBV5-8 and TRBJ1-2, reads EAGVTQSPTHLIKTRGQQATLRCSPISGHTSVYWYQQALGLGLQFLLWYDEGEERNRGNFPPRFSGRQFPNYSSELNVNALELEDSALYLCASIKTGQFVDGYTFGSGTRLTVV.

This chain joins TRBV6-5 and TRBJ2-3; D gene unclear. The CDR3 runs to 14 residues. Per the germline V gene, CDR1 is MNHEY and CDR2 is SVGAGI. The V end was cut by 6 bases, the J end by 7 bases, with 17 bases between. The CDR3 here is CASRSPGPRNTQYF. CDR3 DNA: TGTGCCAGCAGATCCCCGGGCCCGAGGAATACGCAGTATTTT.

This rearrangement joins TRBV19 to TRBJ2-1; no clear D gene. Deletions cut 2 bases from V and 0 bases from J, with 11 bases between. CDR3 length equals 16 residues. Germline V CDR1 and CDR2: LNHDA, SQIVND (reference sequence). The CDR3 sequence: CASSIFPVSSYNEQFF. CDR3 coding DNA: TGTGCCAGTAGTATATTCCCGGTTAGCTCCTACAATGAGCAGTTCTTC.

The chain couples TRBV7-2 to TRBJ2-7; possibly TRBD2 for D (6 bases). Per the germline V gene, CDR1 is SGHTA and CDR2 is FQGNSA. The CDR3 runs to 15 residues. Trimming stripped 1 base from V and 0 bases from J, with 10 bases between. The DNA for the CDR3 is TGTGCCAGCAGCTTAGTGGTCGGGAGCTCCTACGAGCAGTACTTC. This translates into CASSLVVGSSYEQYF.

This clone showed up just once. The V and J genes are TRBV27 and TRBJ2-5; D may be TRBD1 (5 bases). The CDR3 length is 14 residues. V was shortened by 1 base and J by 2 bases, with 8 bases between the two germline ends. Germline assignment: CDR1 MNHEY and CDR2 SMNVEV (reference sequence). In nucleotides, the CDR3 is TGTGCCAGCAGTTTATACCAGGGACAAGAGACCCAGTACTTC. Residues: CASSLYQGQETQYF.

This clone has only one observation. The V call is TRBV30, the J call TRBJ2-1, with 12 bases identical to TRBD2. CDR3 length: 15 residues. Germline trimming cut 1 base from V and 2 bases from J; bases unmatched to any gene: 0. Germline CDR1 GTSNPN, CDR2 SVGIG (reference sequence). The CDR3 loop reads CAWSGTSGAYNEQFF. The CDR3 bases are TGTGCCTGGAGTGGGACTAGCGGGGCCTACAATGAGCAGTTCTTC.

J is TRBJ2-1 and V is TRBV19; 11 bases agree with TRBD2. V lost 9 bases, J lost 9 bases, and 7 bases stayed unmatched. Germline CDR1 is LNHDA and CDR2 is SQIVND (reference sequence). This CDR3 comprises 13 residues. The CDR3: CASTSGSFSEQFF. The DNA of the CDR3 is TGTGCCAGCACTAGCGGGAGTTTTAGTGAGCAGTTCTTC.

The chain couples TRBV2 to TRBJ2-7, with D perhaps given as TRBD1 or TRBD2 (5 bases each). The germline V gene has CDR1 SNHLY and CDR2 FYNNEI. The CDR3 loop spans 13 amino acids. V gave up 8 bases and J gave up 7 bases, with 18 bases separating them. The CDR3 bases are TGTGCCAGCTACAACAGGTCCCGAGGGGAGCAGTACTTC. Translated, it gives CASYNRSRGEQYF.

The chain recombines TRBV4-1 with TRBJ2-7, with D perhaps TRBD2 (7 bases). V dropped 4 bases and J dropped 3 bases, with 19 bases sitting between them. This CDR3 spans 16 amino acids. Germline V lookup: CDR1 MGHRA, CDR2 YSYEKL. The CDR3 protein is CASSPLGGRLVYEQYF. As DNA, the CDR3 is TGCGCCAGCAGCCCCCTGGGGGGGCGTCTCGTCTACGAGCAGTACTTC.

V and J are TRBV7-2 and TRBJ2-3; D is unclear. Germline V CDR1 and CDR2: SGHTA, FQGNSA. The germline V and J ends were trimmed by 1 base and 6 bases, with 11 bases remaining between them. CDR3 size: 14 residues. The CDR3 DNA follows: TGTGCCAGCAGCTTAGTCTGGCCCGGGGATACGCAGTATTTT. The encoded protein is CASSLVWPGDTQYF.

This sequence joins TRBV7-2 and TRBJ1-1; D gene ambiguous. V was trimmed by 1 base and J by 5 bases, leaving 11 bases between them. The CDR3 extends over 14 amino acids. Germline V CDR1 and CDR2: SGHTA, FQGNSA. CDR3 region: CASSLGGIRTEAFF. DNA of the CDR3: TGTGCCAGCAGCTTAGGGGGAATCCGTACTGAAGCTTTCTTT.